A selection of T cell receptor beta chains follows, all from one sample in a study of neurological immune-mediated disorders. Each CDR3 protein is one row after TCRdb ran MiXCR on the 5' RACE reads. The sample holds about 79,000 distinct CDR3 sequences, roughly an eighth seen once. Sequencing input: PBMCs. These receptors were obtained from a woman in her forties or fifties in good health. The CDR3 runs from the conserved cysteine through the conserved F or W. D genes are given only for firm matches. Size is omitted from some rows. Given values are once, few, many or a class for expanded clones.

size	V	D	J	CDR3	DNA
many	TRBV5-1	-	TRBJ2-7	CASSFTGSYEQYF	TGCGCCAGCAGCTTTACCGGATCCTACGAGCAGTACTTC
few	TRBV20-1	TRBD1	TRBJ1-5	CSARDSKTGTNQPQHF	TGCAGTGCTAGAGATTCCAAGACAGGGACTAATCAGCCCCAGCATTTT
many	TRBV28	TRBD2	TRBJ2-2	CASSLWAGANTGELFF	TGTGCCAGCAGTTTATGGGCGGGAGCGAACACCGGGGAGCTGTTTTTT
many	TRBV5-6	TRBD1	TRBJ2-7	CASSLTGPYEQYF	TGTGCCAGCAGCCTGACAGGGCCCTACGAGCAGTACTTC
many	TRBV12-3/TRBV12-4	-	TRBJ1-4	CASSPYGANEKLFF	TGTGCCAGCAGTCCCTACGGAGCTAATGAAAAACTGTTTTTT
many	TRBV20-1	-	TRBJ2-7	CSARLSGGRGENEQYF	TGCAGTGCTAGACTAAGTGGGGGGCGCGGGGAAAACGAGCAGTACTTC
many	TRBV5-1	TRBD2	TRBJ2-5	CASSLRTSGDQETQYF	TGCGCCAGCAGCCTACGGACTAGCGGAGATCAAGAGACCCAGTACTTC
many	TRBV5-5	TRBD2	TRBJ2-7	CASSLLAGSSYEQYF	TGTGCCAGCAGCTTGCTAGCGGGGTCCTCCTACGAGCAGTACTTC
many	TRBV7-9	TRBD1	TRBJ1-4	CASSFGQGFEKLFF	TGTGCCAGCAGCTTCGGACAGGGTTTTGAAAAACTGTTTTTT
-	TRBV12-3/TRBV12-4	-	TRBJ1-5	CASSYTVSNQPQHF	TGTGCCAGCAGTTATACGGTTAGCAATCAGCCCCAGCATTTT
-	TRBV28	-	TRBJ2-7	CASSQTSGPRYDQYF	TGTGCCAGCAGCCAGACATCGGGACCTCGCTACGATCAGTACTTC
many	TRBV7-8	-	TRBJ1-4	CASSLGQATNEKLFF	TGTGCCAGCAGCTTAGGACAGGCAACTAATGAAAAACTGTTTTTT
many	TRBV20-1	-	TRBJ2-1	CSAWGAAYNEQFF	TGCAGTGCTTGGGGGGCCGCTTACAATGAGCAGTTCTTC
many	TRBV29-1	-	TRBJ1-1	CSVEEGLQGPNTEAFF	TGCAGCGTTGAAGAAGGGCTCCAGGGTCCCAACACTGAAGCTTTCTTT
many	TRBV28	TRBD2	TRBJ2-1	CASSLAGTSANNEQFF	TGTGCCAGCAGTTTGGCCGGGACTAGCGCCAACAATGAGCAGTTCTTC
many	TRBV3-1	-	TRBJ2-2	CASSHRRTTQNTGELFF	TGTGCCAGCAGCCACCGGCGGACTACCCAGAACACCGGGGAGCTGTTTTTT
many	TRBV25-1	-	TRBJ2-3	CASTGGGVGDTQYF	TGTGCCAGCACCGGGGGTGGAGTCGGAGATACGCAGTATTTT
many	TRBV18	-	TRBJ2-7	CASSSTGRNAYEQYF	TGTGCCAGCTCATCAACAGGGCGGAACGCCTACGAGCAGTACTTC
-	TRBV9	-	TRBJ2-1	CASSSLGGYNEQFF	TGTGCCAGCAGCTCCCTAGGGGGATACAATGAGCAGTTCTTC
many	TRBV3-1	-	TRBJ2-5	CASSPTTETQYF	TGTGCCAGCAGCCCCACTACAGAGACCCAGTACTTC
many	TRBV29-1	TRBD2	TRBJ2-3	CSVELSGGTDTQYF	TGCAGCGTTGAACTAAGCGGGGGCACAGATACGCAGTATTTT
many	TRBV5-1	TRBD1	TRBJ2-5	CASSLGQGPQETQYF	TGCGCCAGCAGCTTGGGACAGGGGCCTCAAGAGACCCAGTACTTC
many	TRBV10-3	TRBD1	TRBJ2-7	CATTGGLTSYEQYF	TGTGCCACTACAGGGGGCCTAACCTCCTACGAGCAGTACTTC
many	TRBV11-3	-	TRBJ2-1	CASGEGSFYNEQFF	TGTGCCAGCGGAGAAGGTAGCTTTTACAATGAGCAGTTCTTC
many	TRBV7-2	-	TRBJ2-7	CASSWWGISYEQYF	TGTGCCAGCAGCTGGTGGGGGATCTCCTACGAGCAGTACTTC
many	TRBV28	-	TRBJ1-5	CASSLRSGGNQPQHF	TGTGCCAGCAGTCTCCGGTCGGGTGGCAATCAGCCCCAGCATTTT
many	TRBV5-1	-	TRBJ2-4	CASSYDSRNIQYF	TGCGCCAGCAGCTACGACAGTAGAAACATTCAGTACTTC
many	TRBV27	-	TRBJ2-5	CASSHRAGETQYF	TGTGCCAGCAGTCACAGGGCCGGGGAGACCCAGTACTTC
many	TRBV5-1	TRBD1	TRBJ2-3	CASSPGQGSDTQYF	TGCGCCAGCAGCCCAGGACAGGGATCAGATACGCAGTATTTT
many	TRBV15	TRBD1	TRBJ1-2	CAASRDSYGYTF	TGTGCCGCTTCCAGGGACAGCTATGGCTACACCTTC
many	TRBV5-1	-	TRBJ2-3	CASSLGEYGDTQYF	TGCGCCAGCAGCTTGGGGGAGTACGGAGATACGCAGTATTTT
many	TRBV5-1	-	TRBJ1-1	CASSLRGNTEAFF	TGCGCCAGCAGCCTTCGGGGGAACACTGAAGCTTTCTTT
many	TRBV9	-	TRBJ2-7	CASSFRPSYEQYF	TGTGCCAGCAGCTTTAGACCTTCCTACGAGCAGTACTTC
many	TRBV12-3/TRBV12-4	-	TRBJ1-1	CASTQGHLKTEAFF	TGTGCCAGCACCCAGGGACACCTGAAGACTGAAGCTTTCTTT
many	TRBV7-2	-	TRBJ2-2	CASRSINNGELFF	TGTGCCAGCAGGTCTATCAATAACGGGGAGCTGTTTTTT
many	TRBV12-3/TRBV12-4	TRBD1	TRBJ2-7	CASRPGTGIYEQYF	TGTGCCAGCAGACCCGGGACAGGAATCTACGAGCAGTACTTC
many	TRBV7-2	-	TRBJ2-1	CASSQDRYNEQFF	TGTGCCAGCAGTCAGGACAGATACAATGAGCAGTTCTTC
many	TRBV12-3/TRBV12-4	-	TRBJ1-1	CASTLQATEAFF	TGTGCCAGCACTTTACAGGCCACTGAAGCTTTCTTT
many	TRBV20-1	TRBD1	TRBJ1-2	CSARGTGGIRYTF	TGCAGTGCTAGAGGGACAGGGGGCATCCGCTACACCTTC
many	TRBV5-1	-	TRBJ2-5	CASSLFTGQETQYF	TGCGCCAGCAGCTTGTTTACAGGGCAAGAGACCCAGTACTTC
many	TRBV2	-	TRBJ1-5	CASSQDAGRGQPQHF	TGTGCCAGCAGCCAAGACGCTGGAAGGGGTCAGCCCCAGCATTTT
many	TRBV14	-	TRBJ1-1	CASSPLGGFLMNTEAFF	TGTGCCAGCAGCCCCCTGGGGGGATTTCTTATGAACACTGAAGCTTTCTTT